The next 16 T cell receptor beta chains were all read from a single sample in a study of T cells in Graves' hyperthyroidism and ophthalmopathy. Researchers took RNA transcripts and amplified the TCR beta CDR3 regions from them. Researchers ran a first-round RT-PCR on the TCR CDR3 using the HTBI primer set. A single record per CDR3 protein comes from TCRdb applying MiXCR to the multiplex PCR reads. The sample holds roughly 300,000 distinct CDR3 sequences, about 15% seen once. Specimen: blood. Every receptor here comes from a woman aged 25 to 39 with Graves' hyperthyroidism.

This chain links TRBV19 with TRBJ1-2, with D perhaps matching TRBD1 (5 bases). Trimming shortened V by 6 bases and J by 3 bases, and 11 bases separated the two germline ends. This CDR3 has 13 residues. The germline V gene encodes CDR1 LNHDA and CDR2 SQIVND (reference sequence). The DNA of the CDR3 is TGTGCCAGTAGATTCGACAGCGACTATGGCTACACCTTC. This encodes CASRFDSDYGYTF.

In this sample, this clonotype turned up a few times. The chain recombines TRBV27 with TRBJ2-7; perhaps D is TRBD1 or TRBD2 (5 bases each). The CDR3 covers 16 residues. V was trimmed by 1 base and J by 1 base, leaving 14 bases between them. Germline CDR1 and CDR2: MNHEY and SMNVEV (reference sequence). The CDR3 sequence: CASSLYTGTDSYEQYF. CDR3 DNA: TGTGCCAGCAGTTTATATACCGGGACGGATTCCTACGAGCAGTACTTC.

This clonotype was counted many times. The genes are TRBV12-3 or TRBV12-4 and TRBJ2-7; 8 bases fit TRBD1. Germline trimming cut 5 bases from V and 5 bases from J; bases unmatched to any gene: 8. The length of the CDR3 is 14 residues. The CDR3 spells CASSTDRASHEQYF. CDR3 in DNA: TGTGCCAGCAGTACGGACAGGGCGTCCCACGAGCAGTACTTC.

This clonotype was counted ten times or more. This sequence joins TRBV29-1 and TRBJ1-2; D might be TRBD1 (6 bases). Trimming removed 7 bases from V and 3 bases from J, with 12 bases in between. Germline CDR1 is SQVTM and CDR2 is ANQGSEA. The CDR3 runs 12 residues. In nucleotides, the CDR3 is TGCAGCGCGACCGGGGGCCACTATGGCTACACCTTC. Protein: CSATGGHYGYTF.

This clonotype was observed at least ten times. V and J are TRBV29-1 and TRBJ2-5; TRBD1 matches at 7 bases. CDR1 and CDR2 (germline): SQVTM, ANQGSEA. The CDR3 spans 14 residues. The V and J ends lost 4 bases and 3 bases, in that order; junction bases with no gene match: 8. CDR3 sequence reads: CSVVWSDREETQYF. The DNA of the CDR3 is TGCAGCGTTGTATGGTCAGACAGGGAAGAGACCCAGTACTTC.

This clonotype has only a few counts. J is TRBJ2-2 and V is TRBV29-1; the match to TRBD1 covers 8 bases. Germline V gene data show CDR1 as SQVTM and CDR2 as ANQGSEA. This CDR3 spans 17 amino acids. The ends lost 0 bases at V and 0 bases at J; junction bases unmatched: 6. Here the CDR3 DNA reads TGCAGCGTTGAAGATTCGAAGACAGGGGCGAACACCGGGGAGCTGTTTTTT. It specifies CSVEDSKTGANTGELFF.

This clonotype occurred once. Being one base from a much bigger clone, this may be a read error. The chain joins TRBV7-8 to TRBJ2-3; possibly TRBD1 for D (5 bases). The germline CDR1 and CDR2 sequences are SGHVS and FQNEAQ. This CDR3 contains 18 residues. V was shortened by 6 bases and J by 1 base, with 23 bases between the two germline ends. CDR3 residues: CASSLYLGACLRTDTQYF. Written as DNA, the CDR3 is TGTGCCAGCAGTTTATACCTAGGGGCTTGCCTTCGCACAGATACGCAGTATTTT. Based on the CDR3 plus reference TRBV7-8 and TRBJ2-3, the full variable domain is GAGVSQSPRYKVAKRGQDVALRCDPISGHVSLFWYQQALGQGPEFLTYFQNEAQLDKSGLPSDRFFAERPEGSVSTLKIQRTQQEDSAVYLCASSLYLGACLRTDTQYFGPGTRLTVL.

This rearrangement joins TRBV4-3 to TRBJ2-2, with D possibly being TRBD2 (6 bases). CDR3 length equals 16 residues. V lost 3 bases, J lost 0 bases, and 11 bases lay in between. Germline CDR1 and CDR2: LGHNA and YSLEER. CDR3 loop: CASSHRERPNTGELFF. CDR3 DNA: TGCGCCAGCAGCCATCGGGAGAGACCGAACACCGGGGAGCTGTTTTTT.

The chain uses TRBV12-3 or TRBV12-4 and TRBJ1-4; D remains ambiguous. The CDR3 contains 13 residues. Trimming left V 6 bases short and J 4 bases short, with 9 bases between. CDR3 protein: CASSKGNNEKLFF. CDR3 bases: TGTGCCAGCAGCAAAGGGAATAATGAAAAACTGTTTTTT.

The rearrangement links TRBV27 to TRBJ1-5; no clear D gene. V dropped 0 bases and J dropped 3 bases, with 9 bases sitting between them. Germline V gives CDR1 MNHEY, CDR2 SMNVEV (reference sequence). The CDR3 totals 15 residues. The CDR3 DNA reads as TGTGCCAGCAGTTTATCTTCGGGAGACAATCAGCCCCAGCATTTT. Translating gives CASSLSSGDNQPQHF.

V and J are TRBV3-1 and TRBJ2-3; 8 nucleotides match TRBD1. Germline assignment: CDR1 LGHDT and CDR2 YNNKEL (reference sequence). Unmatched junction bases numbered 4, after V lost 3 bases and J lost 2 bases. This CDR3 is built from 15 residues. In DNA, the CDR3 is TGTGCCAGCAGCCAGCAGGGGGCCTCCACAGATACGCAGTATTTT. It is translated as CASSQQGASTDTQYF.

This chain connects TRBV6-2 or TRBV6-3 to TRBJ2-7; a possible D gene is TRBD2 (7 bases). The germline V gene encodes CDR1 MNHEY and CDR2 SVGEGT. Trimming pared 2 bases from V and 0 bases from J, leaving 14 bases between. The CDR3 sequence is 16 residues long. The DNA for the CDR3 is TGTGCCAGCAGTTACCGCGGGGGCAGGAGCTCCTACGAGCAGTACTTC. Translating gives CASSYRGGRSSYEQYF.

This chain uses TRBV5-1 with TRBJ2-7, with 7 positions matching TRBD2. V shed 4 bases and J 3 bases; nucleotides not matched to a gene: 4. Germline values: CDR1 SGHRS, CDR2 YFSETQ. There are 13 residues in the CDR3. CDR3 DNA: TGCGCCAGCAGCGGAGGGGAGGGCTACGAGCAGTACTTC. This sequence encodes CASSGGEGYEQYF.

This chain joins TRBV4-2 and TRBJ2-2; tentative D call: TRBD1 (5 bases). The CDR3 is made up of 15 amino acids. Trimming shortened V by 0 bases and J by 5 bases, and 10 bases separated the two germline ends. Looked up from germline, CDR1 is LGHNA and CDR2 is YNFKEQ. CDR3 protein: CASSQELGDTGELFF. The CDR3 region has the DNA TGTGCCAGCAGCCAAGAATTAGGGGATACCGGGGAGCTGTTTTTT.

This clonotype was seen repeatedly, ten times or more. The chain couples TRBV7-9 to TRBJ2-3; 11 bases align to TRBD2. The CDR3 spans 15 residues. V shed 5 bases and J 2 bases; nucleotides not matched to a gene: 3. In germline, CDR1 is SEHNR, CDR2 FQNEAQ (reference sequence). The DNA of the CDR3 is TGTGCCAGCAGCGTGGGACTAGCGGTCACAGATACGCAGTATTTT. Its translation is CASSVGLAVTDTQYF.

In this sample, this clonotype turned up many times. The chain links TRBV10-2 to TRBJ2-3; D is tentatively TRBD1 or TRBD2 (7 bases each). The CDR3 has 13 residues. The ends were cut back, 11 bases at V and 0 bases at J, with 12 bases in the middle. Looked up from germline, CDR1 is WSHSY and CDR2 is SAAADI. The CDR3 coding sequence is TGCGCCTCCCAGGGGGGGAGCACAGATACGCAGTATTTT. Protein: CASQGGSTDTQYF.